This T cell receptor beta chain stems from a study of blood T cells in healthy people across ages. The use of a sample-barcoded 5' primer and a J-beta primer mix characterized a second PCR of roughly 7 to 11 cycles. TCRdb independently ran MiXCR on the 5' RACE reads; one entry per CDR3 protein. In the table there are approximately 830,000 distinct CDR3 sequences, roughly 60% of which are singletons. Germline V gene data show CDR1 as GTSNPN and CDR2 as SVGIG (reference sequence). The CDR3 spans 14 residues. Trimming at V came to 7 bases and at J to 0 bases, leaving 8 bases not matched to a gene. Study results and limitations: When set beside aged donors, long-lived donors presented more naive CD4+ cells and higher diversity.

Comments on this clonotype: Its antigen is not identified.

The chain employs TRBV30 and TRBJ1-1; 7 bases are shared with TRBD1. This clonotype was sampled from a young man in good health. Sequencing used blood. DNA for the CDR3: TGTGCCTTGGGACAGAGACAGATGAACACTGAAGCTTTCTTT. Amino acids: CALGQRQMNTEAFF. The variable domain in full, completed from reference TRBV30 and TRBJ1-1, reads SQTIHQWPATLVQPVGSPLSLECTVEGTSNPNLYWYRQAAGRGLQLLFYSVGIGQISSEVPQNLSASRPQDRQFILSSKKLLLSDSGFYLCALGQRQMNTEAFFGQGTRLTVV.